The T cell receptor (beta chain) under discussion was sequenced for a study of T cells after yellow fever vaccination. TCRdb used MiXCR to reprocess the 5' RACE reads, holding one entry per CDR3 protein. Of about 120,000 distinct CDR3 sequences listed, almost 9% were seen once; the top ten hold about 40%. The V gene's germline CDR1 is MNHEY and CDR2 SVGAGI. CDR3 length: 13 residues. V gave up 8 bases and J gave up 6 bases, with 16 bases separating them. The V call is TRBV6-5, the J call TRBJ2-5; D might be TRBD2 (6 bases). This receptor was obtained from a man younger than 30 who received the YFV17D yellow fever vaccine. Source: CD8+ T cells sorted from PBMCs, taken on the day of the yellow fever booster vaccination. This CDR3 is CASLGGSLQTQYF. DNA of the CDR3: TGTGCCAGCCTGGGGGGTTCTCTACAGACCCAGTACTTC.